Presented here are 23 T cell receptor beta chains from one specimen sequenced in a study of OX40 agonist ivuxolimab in advanced cancers. Clones were sequenced by immunoSEQ multiplex PCR, and TCRdb holds only the in-frame ones, with some missing. The top ten clones hold 1.5% to 2% of a sample with about 96,000 clones, less than 95% of them seen once. The sample consisted of CD4+ or CD8+ T cells sorted from blood, taken in a trial of the OX40 agonist ivuxolimab. These TCRs come from an adult with an advanced solid tumor such as melanoma, head and neck, liver or kidney cancer.

In nucleotides, the CDR3 is TGTGCCAGCAGTACCCCGGACAGGGGCCTAGATACGCAGTATTTT. Its protein product is CASSTPDRGLDTQYF. The rearrangement uses TRBV6-6 and TRBJ2-3; 9 nucleotides match TRBD1. Germline CDR1 reads MNHNY; CDR2 reads SVGAGI (reference sequence). V lost 5 bases and J lost 5; bases outside the gene matches: 8. The CDR3 runs to 15 residues.

The chain couples TRBV19 to TRBJ1-2; 7 bases line up with TRBD1. Germline values: CDR1 LNHDA, CDR2 SQIVND (reference sequence). V shed 7 bases, J shed 0 bases, and the junction held 8 bases outside the gene matches. The length of the CDR3 is 15 residues. CDR3: CASNPNRGPNYGYTF. The DNA for the CDR3 is TGTGCCAGTAACCCAAACAGGGGTCCTAACTATGGCTACACCTTC.

On this clone itself: One end of the junction does not line up with germline, which may come from a read error. The chain is built from TRBV5-1 and TRBJ2-3; the match to TRBD1 covers 9 bases. This CDR3 contains 11 residues. The germline gives CDR1 SGHRS, CDR2 YFSETQ. The CDR3 spells CASSDTGTGSF. CDR3 bases: TGCGCCAGCAGCGATACCGGGACAGGGTCTTTT.

This chain connects TRBV6-5 to TRBJ2-1, with 7 bases identical to TRBD1. The V gene end was trimmed by 6 bases and the J gene end by 9 bases; junction bases not matched to a gene: 8. The CDR3 covers 13 residues. The germline gives CDR1 MNHEY, CDR2 SVGAGI. The CDR3 region is CASSRTGESEQFF. The CDR3 DNA sequence: TGTGCCAGCAGCCGTACAGGGGAAAGTGAGCAGTTCTTC.

This rearrangement joins TRBV7-9 to TRBJ2-1; 9 bases match TRBD2. Trimming at V came to 2 bases and at J to 9 bases, leaving 11 bases not matched to a gene. From germline, CDR1 is SEHNR and CDR2 FQNEAQ (reference sequence). CDR3 size: 16 residues. CDR3 sequence: CASSLWLAGAGGEQFF. The CDR3 DNA is TGTGCCAGCAGCTTATGGTTAGCGGGAGCCGGCGGTGAGCAGTTCTTC.

The rearrangement links TRBV11-3 to TRBJ2-2; 8 bases match TRBD2. The CDR3 has 16 residues. The germline CDR1 and CDR2 sequences are SGHNT and YENEEA. V trimming: 3 bases; J trimming: 4 bases; junction bases outside the gene matches: 7. The DNA for the CDR3 is TGTGCCAGCAGCTTGCGCGGGAGGCGGGTCACCGGGGAGCTGTTTTTT. It encodes CASSLRGRRVTGELFF.

The chain joins TRBV5-1 to TRBJ2-7, with D possibly being TRBD1 (6 bases). Germline CDR1 and CDR2: SGHRS and YFSETQ. The CDR3 sequence is 13 residues long. Trimming cost V 4 bases and J 3 bases, with 11 bases left between them. The CDR3 nucleotides read TGCGCCAGCAGCGTGACAGGCCTCTACGAGCAGTACTTC. Its protein product is CASSVTGLYEQYF.

This chain links TRBV28 with TRBJ2-5, with D hard to call. Between the trimmed V and J ends, which lost 5 bases and 4 bases, there was a span of 20 bases. The CDR3 extends over 16 amino acids. Germline CDR1 is MDHEN and CDR2 is SYDVKM. The CDR3, as DNA: TGTGCCAGCAGTCCACACTTTGGTGGGAAGTCAGAGACCCAGTACTTC. It encodes CASSPHFGGKSETQYF.

This clone was counted a single time. CDR3 sequence (DNA): TGCGCCAGCAGCCAAGTGTTCGGGACTGAGCAGTTCTTC. It specifies CASSQVFGTEQFF. The chain employs TRBV4-1 and TRBJ2-1; the D call may be TRBD1 or TRBD2 (5 bases each). The CDR3 runs to 13 residues. V lost 1 base to trimming and J lost 9 bases, with 10 bases between them. Germline V gene lookup returns CDR1 MGHRA and CDR2 YSYEKL.

The V gene is TRBV6-1, the J gene TRBJ1-1; D not certain. This CDR3 comprises 11 residues. Germline V lookup: CDR1 MNHNS, CDR2 SASEGT. Trimming removed 2 bases at V and 11 bases at J, with 9 bases between. CDR3 sequence (DNA): TGTGCCAGCAGTGAACTCCCTGGGGCTTTCTTT. Translated, it gives CASSELPGAFF.

The gene calls are TRBV6-1 and TRBJ2-7; 9 bases map to TRBD1. V shed 6 bases and J 4 bases; nucleotides not matched to a gene: 10. CDR3 length: 15 amino acids. The germline gives CDR1 MNHNS, CDR2 SASEGT. CDR3 amino acids: CASSARAGQGYEQYF. The CDR3 DNA reads as TGTGCCAGCAGCGCTCGGGCAGGACAGGGGTACGAGCAGTACTTC.

V gene TRBV2 combines with J gene TRBJ2-6, with a weak D call TRBD1 (6 bases). The germline V gene has CDR1 SNHLY and CDR2 FYNNEI. Trimming took off 5 bases at V and 2 bases at J, with 10 bases between the two ends. This CDR3 spans 15 amino acids. CDR3 sequence reads: CASSLQGTGANVLTF. CDR3 bases: TGTGCCAGCAGTCTACAGGGAACTGGGGCCAACGTCCTGACTTTC.

The genes are TRBV4-1 and TRBJ2-3, with 9 bases matching TRBD2. This CDR3 contains 15 residues. The V gene's germline CDR1 is MGHRA and CDR2 YSYEKL. Trimming at V came to 1 base and at J to 6 bases, leaving 5 bases not matched to a gene. The CDR3 nucleotides are TGCGCCAGCAGCCAAGGACTAGCGGAAAGGGATACGCAGTATTTT. Its protein is CASSQGLAERDTQYF.

The chain joins TRBV28 to TRBJ2-4, with 9 bases that match TRBD1. The germline V gene has CDR1 MDHEN and CDR2 SYDVKM. This CDR3 region has 16 residues. Unmatched junction bases numbered 8, after V lost 6 bases and J lost 2 bases. Written as DNA, the CDR3 is TGTGCCAGCAGGGCCCGGGGACAGGGCACCAAAAACATTCAGTACTTC. Its protein product is CASRARGQGTKNIQYF.

This clone was picked up a small number of times. The chain carries TRBV11-3 and TRBJ2-2; a weak D match, TRBD2 (6 bases). The CDR3 has 16 amino acids. V dropped 1 base and J dropped 3 bases, with 12 bases sitting between them. The germline CDR1 and CDR2 sequences are SGHNT and YENEEA. DNA of the CDR3: TGTGCCAGCAGCTTAGGGGCGGGCGGGGACACCGGGGAGCTGTTTTTT. Translating gives CASSLGAGGDTGELFF.

J is TRBJ1-2 and V is TRBV7-9; TRBD1 matches 9 bases. The CDR3 contains 16 residues. V was pared by 1 base and J by 4 bases, with 7 bases of the junction left unmatched. Germline values: CDR1 SEHNR, CDR2 FQNEAQ (reference sequence). The CDR3, as DNA: TGTGCCAGCAGCTTAGGCTGGGACAGGGTCCCCTATGGCTACACCTTC. This encodes CASSLGWDRVPYGYTF.

CDR3 in DNA: TGTGCCATCAGTGAGTCGAACGGGGGCGGAGGCTACACCTTC. This translates into CAISESNGGGGYTF. The chain has TRBV10-3 and TRBJ1-2; tentatively, D is TRBD1 (6 bases). V dropped 0 bases and J dropped 8 bases, with 13 bases sitting between them. Germline CDR1 reads ENHRY; CDR2 reads SYGVKD. CDR3 length equals 14 residues.

The CDR3 sequence is CASSLMSRPSEAFF. The CDR3 DNA is TGTGCCAGCAGCTTAATGTCCAGACCCTCGGAAGCTTTCTTT. The chain couples TRBV7-2 to TRBJ1-1; no reliable D call. Germline CDR1 and CDR2: SGHTA and FQGNSA. The CDR3 is 14 residues long. The germline V and J ends were trimmed by 2 bases and 8 bases, with 15 bases remaining between them.

The chain links TRBV6-1 to TRBJ2-6; D unresolved. Germline V gene sequence: CDR1 MNHNS, CDR2 SASEGT. V lost 2 bases, J lost 4 bases, and 9 bases lay in between. The CDR3 runs to 15 residues. CDR3 loop: CASSEPGTGANVLTF. DNA of the CDR3: TGTGCCAGCAGTGAACCGGGTACCGGGGCCAACGTCCTGACTTTC.

The DNA for the CDR3 is TGTGCCAGCAACAGGGGGACCACTGAAGCTTTCTTT. It encodes CASNRGTTEAFF. The chain employs TRBV2 and TRBJ1-1; 8 bases agree with TRBD1. The CDR3 covers 12 residues. Germline CDR1 reads SNHLY; CDR2 reads FYNNEI. The J segment lost 4 bases and the V segment lost 7 bases, leaving 2 bases of the junction unmatched.

The rearrangement uses TRBV29-1 and TRBJ2-1; 8 bases are shared with TRBD1. With 7 bases clipped from V and 10 bases from J, the junction kept 9 bases outside the gene matches. Germline loops: CDR1 SQVTM, CDR2 ANQGSEA. This CDR3 spans 12 amino acids. The CDR3 sequence is CSARTGSSEQFF. CDR3 sequence (DNA): TGCAGCGCCCGGACAGGGTCCAGCGAGCAGTTCTTC.

The chain links TRBV11-2 to TRBJ1-4; TRBD1 matches at 7 bases. This CDR3 comprises 17 residues. CDR1 is SGHAT, CDR2 FQNNGV, per germline. The V gene end was trimmed by 0 bases and the J gene end by 4 bases; junction bases not matched to a gene: 8. The chain's CDR3 is CASSLEGGGGINEKLFF. CDR3 coding DNA: TGTGCCAGCAGCTTAGAAGGAGGGGGCGGAATTAATGAAAAACTGTTTTTT.

CDR3 sequence: CASSPSGDPGRMNGYTF. In DNA, the CDR3 is TGTGCCAGCTCACCATCGGGGGACCCAGGGAGGATGAATGGCTACACCTTC. This chain uses TRBV18 with TRBJ1-2; D is possibly TRBD1 (5 bases). Germline V lookup: CDR1 KGHSH, CDR2 LQKENI. V lost 2 bases, J lost 6 bases, and 22 bases lay in between. The CDR3 has 17 residues.